The sequence of this TCR beta chain was determined in a study of blood T cell repertoires in COVID-19. Measured with immunoSEQ multiplex PCR; TCRdb has only the in-frame clones, and not every one. The sample holds roughly 200,000 clones; about 84% are singletons and the top ten take under 9.5%. CDR3 size: 18 residues. V gave up 3 bases and J gave up 2 bases; unmatched junction bases: 12. From germline, CDR1 is SGHVS and CDR2 FQNEAQ. The sequence came from a woman aged 25-40 years who had recovered from COVID-19. The gene calls are TRBV7-8 and TRBJ1-3, with 8 nucleotides matching TRBD1. The sequenced sample consisted of PBMCs or T cells enriched from blood (not recorded which). The CDR3 is CASSLKAGTGIAGNTIYF. CDR3 DNA: TGTGCCAGCAGCTTGAAAGCCGGGACAGGAATTGCTGGAAACACCATATATTTT.